These 29 T cell receptor beta chains were sequenced from one sample in a study of T cells in Graves' hyperthyroidism and ophthalmopathy. RNA transcripts gave rise to amplified TCR beta CDR3 regions. HTBI primers were employed in a first-round RT-PCR of the TCR CDR3. TCRdb processed the multiplex PCR reads anew with MiXCR; each CDR3 protein has one entry. The table has 240,000 or so distinct CDR3 sequences, roughly 17% seen once. The sequencing sample was made of blood. The receptor set was obtained from a woman aged 18 to 35 with Graves' ophthalmopathy.

This clonotype was seen ten or more times. The V and J genes are TRBV9 and TRBJ2-3; D is unclear. Germline CDR1 is SGDLS and CDR2 is YYNGEE. Trimming removed 2 bases from V and 1 base from J, with 2 bases in between. The CDR3 runs to 12 residues. CDR3 coding DNA: TGTGCCAGCAGCGTCCGCACAGATACGCAGTATTTT. Protein product: CASSVRTDTQYF.

The chain recombines TRBV10-1 with TRBJ2-3, with TRBD1 matching 10 bases. The J segment lost 2 bases and the V segment lost 5 bases, leaving 4 bases of the junction unmatched. CDR3 size: 15 residues. Germline V gene lookup returns CDR1 WNHNN and CDR2 SYGVQD (reference sequence). For the CDR3, the DNA is TGCGCCAGCAGTCCAGGACAGGGGGTCACAGATACGCAGTATTTT. Translation gives CASSPGQGVTDTQYF.

Many counts were recorded for this clonotype. The chain uses TRBV18 and TRBJ1-1; no clear D. V gave up 2 bases and J gave up 0 bases, with 4 bases separating them. The germline gives CDR1 KGHSH, CDR2 LQKENI. The CDR3 loop spans 13 amino acids. The CDR3 is CASSPLVNTEAFF. In DNA form, the CDR3 reads TGTGCCAGCTCACCATTGGTGAACACTGAAGCTTTCTTT. Drawing the rest from reference TRBV18 and TRBJ1-1, the complete variable domain is NAGVMQNPRHLVRRRGQEARLRCSPMKGHSHVYWYRQLPEEGLKFMVYLQKENIIDESGMPKERFSAEFPKEGPSILRIQQVVRGDSAAYFCASSPLVNTEAFFGQGTRLTVV.

V is TRBV7-2 and J is TRBJ2-2; 9 bases fit TRBD2. CDR1 is SGHTA, CDR2 FQGNSA, per germline. V trimming: 5 bases; J trimming: 3 bases; junction bases outside the gene matches: 7. CDR3 length: 16 residues. CDR3 residues: CASSVSGSIDTGELFF. CDR3 DNA: TGTGCCAGCAGCGTTAGCGGGAGTATAGACACCGGGGAGCTGTTTTTT.

This clonotype was seen at least ten times. The V and J genes are TRBV6-1 and TRBJ2-7; 7 nucleotides match TRBD1. This CDR3 spans 14 amino acids. The V gene end was trimmed by 6 bases and the J gene end by 0 bases; junction bases not matched to a gene: 5. The germline CDR1 and CDR2 sequences are MNHNS and SASEGT. This CDR3 reads CASSDRENSYEQYF. The CDR3 DNA reads as TGTGCCAGCAGCGACAGGGAGAACTCCTACGAGCAGTACTTC.

The sample holds many counts of this clonotype. The chain couples TRBV6-6 to TRBJ1-3; no clear D. Germline-derived CDR1 and CDR2 are MNHNY and SVGAGI (reference sequence). V was pared by 2 bases and J by 0 bases, with 5 bases between. The CDR3 has 14 residues. Here the CDR3 DNA reads TGTGCCAGCAGTTACGGTTACTCTGGAAACACCATATATTTT. Amino acid sequence: CASSYGYSGNTIYF.

This clonotype occurred many times. V gene TRBV5-5 combines with J gene TRBJ2-1, with 10 bases identical to TRBD2. Germline V gene sequence: CDR1 SGHKS, CDR2 YYEKEE (reference sequence). This CDR3 has 15 amino acids. With V trimmed by 3 bases and J by 3 bases, 3 bases remained unmatched. CDR3 loop: CASSYTSGDYNEQFF. In nucleotides, the CDR3 is TGTGCCAGCAGCTATACTAGCGGGGACTACAATGAGCAGTTCTTC. The full variable domain, completed using reference TRBV5-5 and TRBJ2-1, is DAGVTQSPTHLIKTRGQQVTLRCSPISGHKSVSWYQQVLGQGPQFIFQYYEKEERGRGNFPDRFSARQFPNYSSELNVNALLLGDSALYLCASSYTSGDYNEQFFGPGTRLTVL.

Many counts were recorded for this clonotype. The chain carries TRBV27 and TRBJ1-2; D uncertain. With 0 bases removed from V and 6 bases from J, the gap between germline ends came to 8 bases. The CDR3 covers 13 residues. CDR1 and CDR2 from the germline V gene are MNHEY and SMNVEV (reference sequence). The CDR3 DNA follows: TGTGCCAGCAGTTTATCGGAAGCACATGGCTACACCTTC. As protein: CASSLSEAHGYTF.

This clonotype was seen many times. J is TRBJ1-1 and V is TRBV30; no clear D. Germline V gene data show CDR1 as GTSNPN and CDR2 as SVGIG (reference sequence). Between the trimmed V and J ends, which lost 2 bases and 1 base, there was a span of 11 bases. The CDR3 has 14 amino acids. The CDR3 spells CAWSSNQANTEAFF. In DNA form, the CDR3 reads TGTGCCTGGAGTTCGAATCAGGCGAACACTGAAGCTTTCTTT.

This clonotype was counted many times. This chain links TRBV20-1 with TRBJ2-7, with 10 bases fitting TRBD2. Losses at the gene ends were 7 bases for V and 3 bases for J; bases not matched to a gene: 6. CDR3 length equals 13 residues. Germline V gene data show CDR1 as DFQATT and CDR2 as SNEGSKA (reference sequence). The CDR3 reads CSGRTSGLYEQYF. CDR3 nucleotide sequence: TGCAGTGGCAGGACTAGCGGTCTCTACGAGCAGTACTTC.

In its sample, this clonotype was seen once. The chain has TRBV18 and TRBJ2-7; D may match TRBD1 or TRBD2 (5 bases each). From germline, CDR1 is KGHSH and CDR2 LQKENI. The CDR3 runs 15 residues. The V and J ends lost 2 bases and 6 bases respectively, with 17 bases between them. CDR3 amino acids: CASSPGGGLSGEQYF. CDR3 DNA sequence: TGTGCCAGCTCACCAGGTGGGGGTTTATCCGGCGAGCAGTACTTC.

This clonotype was detected many times. V and J are TRBV28 and TRBJ2-7; TRBD2 might be the D (6 bases). Trimming shortened V by 3 bases and J by 5 bases, and 20 bases separated the two germline ends. The V gene's germline CDR1 is MDHEN and CDR2 SYDVKM. This CDR3 spans 16 amino acids. The CDR3: CASSFILWDSLNEQYF. Here the CDR3 DNA reads TGTGCCAGCAGTTTTATTTTGTGGGACTCCCTCAACGAGCAGTACTTC. Full variable domain (remainder filled in from reference TRBV28 and TRBJ2-7): DVKVTQSSRYLVKRTGEKVFLECVQDMDHENMFWYRQDPGLGLRLIYFSYDVKMKEKGDIPEGYSVSREKKERFSLILESASTNQTSMYLCASSFILWDSLNEQYFGPGTRLTVT.

The V gene is TRBV6-5, the J gene TRBJ2-1, with TRBD2 matching 12 bases. Trimming at V came to 2 bases and at J to 8 bases, leaving 7 bases not matched to a gene. Germline CDR1 reads MNHEY; CDR2 reads SVGAGI. CDR3 length equals 16 residues. The chain's CDR3 is CASSYPATSGSYEQFF. CDR3 in DNA: TGTGCCAGCAGTTACCCCGCGACTAGCGGGAGCTATGAGCAGTTCTTC.

This chain links TRBV4-2 with TRBJ1-4; 7 bases align to TRBD1. The length of the CDR3 is 19 residues. With V trimmed by 0 bases and J by 0 bases, 10 bases remained unmatched. The germline CDR1 and CDR2 sequences are LGHNA and YNFKEQ. The CDR3 reads CASSQDPGGPYATNEKLFF. The CDR3 DNA reads TGTGCCAGCAGCCAAGACCCAGGGGGACCCTATGCAACTAATGAAAAACTGTTTTTT.

This clonotype appeared many times. The V gene is TRBV20-1, the J gene TRBJ2-5; D may be TRBD2 (6 bases). Germline assignment: CDR1 DFQATT and CDR2 SNEGSKA (reference sequence). The CDR3 length is 14 residues. Trimming removed 5 bases from V and 4 bases from J, with 17 bases in between. CDR3: CSAARGVTRETQYF. The CDR3 bases are TGCAGTGCTGCGCGCGGGGTGACTAGAGAGACCCAGTACTTC.

The CDR3 DNA follows: TGTGCCAGCAGTCACGGACAGGGGGCCGGTGAAGCTTTCTTT. This codes for CASSHGQGAGEAFF. The chain joins TRBV6-5 to TRBJ1-1, with TRBD1 identical over 11 bases. Germline CDR1 is MNHEY and CDR2 is SVGAGI. The CDR3 is 14 residues long. The junction had 6 bases not matched to a gene; V was cut back by 5 bases and J by 7 bases.

This clonotype was picked up many times. V and J are TRBV30 and TRBJ2-1; 9 bases line up with TRBD2. With 7 bases clipped from V and 5 bases from J, the junction kept 12 bases outside the gene matches. There are 15 residues in the CDR3. Per the germline V gene, CDR1 is GTSNPN and CDR2 is SVGIG (reference sequence). CDR3 nucleotide sequence: TGTGCCTTCCTCCCCCCGGGACTAGCAGACAATGAGCAGTTCTTC. Translating it yields CAFLPPGLADNEQFF.

The table lists this clonotype with a few counts. The chain has TRBV14 and TRBJ1-6; D remains unclear. V was shortened by 1 base and J by 9 bases, with 7 bases between the two germline ends. CDR3 size: 13 residues. Germline V gene sequence: CDR1 SGHDN, CDR2 FVKESK. DNA of the CDR3: TGTGCCAGCAGCCAAGTTTCGGGTTCACCCCTCCACTTT. Residues: CASSQVSGSPLHF.

This clonotype was seen ten or more times. This chain links TRBV3-1 with TRBJ1-2; no clear D gene. Trimming removed 1 base at V and 4 bases at J, with 7 bases between. The CDR3 extends over 13 amino acids. Germline lookup yields CDR1 LGHDT and CDR2 YNNKEL (reference sequence). The CDR3 region has the DNA TGTGCCAGCAGCCAAGCGGGGAGCTATGGCTACACCTTC. Protein: CASSQAGSYGYTF.

This clonotype was detected ten times or more. The CDR3 reads CASSLTGGLHTYEQYF. In DNA form, the CDR3 reads TGTGCCAGCAGCTTGACCGGGGGGCTCCACACCTACGAGCAGTACTTC. The chain combines TRBV5-5 with TRBJ2-7; possibly TRBD2 for D (7 bases). Deletions cut 1 base from V and 2 bases from J, with 16 bases between. The CDR3 contains 16 residues. Germline V gives CDR1 SGHKS, CDR2 YYEKEE (reference sequence).

The sample holds many counts of this clonotype. The chain carries TRBV20-1 and TRBJ2-5, with TRBD2 as a possible D gene (5 bases). CDR3 size: 13 residues. Germline values: CDR1 DFQATT, CDR2 SNEGSKA (reference sequence). Trimming took 3 bases from V and 5 from J, leaving 13 bases between them. The CDR3 DNA reads as TGCAGTGCTAGCCTTGGCCGGAGGGAGACCCAGTACTTC. This encodes CSASLGRRETQYF.

Many counts were recorded for this clonotype. The chain has TRBV7-2 and TRBJ2-7; D tentatively reads TRBD1 or TRBD2 (5 bases each). The CDR3 has 16 amino acids. The V end was cut by 3 bases, the J end by 2 bases, with 17 bases between. The germline gives CDR1 SGHTA, CDR2 FQGNSA. The CDR3 is CASSFSSGTPPYEQYF. In DNA, the CDR3 is TGTGCCAGCAGCTTTTCTTCCGGGACGCCGCCCTACGAGCAGTACTTC.

This clonotype was observed many times. CDR3 region: CASSGELITDTQYF. CDR3 DNA sequence: TGTGCCAGCAGCGGGGAACTTATCACAGATACGCAGTATTTT. The chain uses TRBV9 and TRBJ2-3; D remains unclear. The germline V gene has CDR1 SGDLS and CDR2 YYNGEE. The CDR3 spans 14 residues. The V gene lost 3 bases and the J gene lost 2 bases, with 10 bases spanning the gap.

In its sample, this clonotype was seen many times. V and J are TRBV4-2 and TRBJ1-1, with D perhaps TRBD1 (6 bases). CDR3 length equals 15 residues. The V end lost 1 base, the J end lost 3 bases, and 12 bases lay between the germline ends. In germline, CDR1 is LGHNA, CDR2 YNFKEQ. CDR3 sequence (DNA): TGTGCCAGCAGCCAAGCTGACAGGTCGCACACTGAAGCTTTCTTT. This sequence encodes CASSQADRSHTEAFF.

This clonotype was seen only a few times. The CDR3 loop is CASSWNTGFRETQYF. For the CDR3, the DNA is TGTGCCAGCAGTTGGAATACAGGGTTTAGGGAGACCCAGTACTTC. The V call is TRBV7-9, the J call TRBJ2-5, with a weak D call TRBD1 (6 bases). The CDR3 is made up of 15 amino acids. V shed 6 bases and J shed 5 bases, with 19 bases lying between them. CDR1 SEHNR and CDR2 FQNEAQ come from the germline V gene (reference sequence).

This clonotype came up many times. The chain has TRBV6-2 or TRBV6-3 and TRBJ1-1; weak D call: TRBD1 (6 bases). Trimming took off 2 bases at V and 0 bases at J, with 10 bases between the two ends. CDR3 length: 15 residues. CDR1 MNHEY and CDR2 SVGEGT come from the germline V gene. CDR3 bases: TGTGCCAGCAGTTACACCGGGACACTGAACACTGAAGCTTTCTTT. This encodes CASSYTGTLNTEAFF.

There are many counts of this clonotype. The CDR3 loop is CASSLATGNYGYTF. The CDR3 region has the DNA TGTGCCAGCAGCTTAGCGACAGGGAACTATGGCTACACCTTC. The chain employs TRBV7-2 and TRBJ1-2; 7 nucleotides match TRBD1. CDR3 length: 14 amino acids. Trimming cost V 0 bases and J 2 bases; bases outside gene matches: 0. In germline, CDR1 is SGHTA, CDR2 FQGNSA.

The sample holds many counts of this clonotype. As DNA, the CDR3 is TGTGCCAGCAGCTTAGCGCGAGGGAAGGTTTGGTCTTACGAGCAGTACTTC. This codes for CASSLARGKVWSYEQYF. The chain employs TRBV7-9 and TRBJ2-7; TRBD2 might be the D (5 bases). Germline V gene sequence: CDR1 SEHNR, CDR2 FQNEAQ (reference sequence). The CDR3 covers 17 residues. Trimming stripped 0 bases from V and 4 bases from J, with 19 bases between.

This clonotype was counted at least ten times. This sequence joins TRBV30 and TRBJ1-1; a weak D match, TRBD1 (5 bases). Germline CDR1 and CDR2: GTSNPN and SVGIG (reference sequence). The CDR3 loop spans 14 amino acids. With 4 bases removed from V and 4 bases from J, the gap between germline ends came to 16 bases. The CDR3 is CAWIRDGRGTEAFF. Here the CDR3 DNA reads TGTGCCTGGATTCGGGACGGGAGGGGCACTGAAGCTTTCTTT. Full variable domain (missing parts from reference TRBV30 and TRBJ1-1): SQTIHQWPATLVQPVGSPLSLECTVEGTSNPNLYWYRQAAGRGLQLLFYSVGIGQISSEVPQNLSASRPQDRQFILSSKKLLLSDSGFYLCAWIRDGRGTEAFFGQGTRLTVV.